This T cell receptor beta chain appears in the sequencing data of a study of Ad26.COV2.S vaccination and SARS-CoV-2 variants. Sequencing was performed with immunoSEQ multiplex PCR; in TCRdb, only in-frame clones are kept and a portion is missing. This sample yields around 250,000 clones, of which 87% are seen a single time; more than 2.5% belongs to the top ten. In regard to this clone: One end of the junction does not line up with germline, which may come from a read error. The sample contains more than one DNA sequence encoding this CDR3.

Treatment given: about 20 received Ad26.COV2.S at low or high dose, single or two shots; several received placebo; per-sample allocation not given. Day 63 following the first vaccine or placebo injection was when the samples were taken. This CDR3 has 16 residues. Germline lookup yields CDR1 ENHRY and CDR2 SYGVKD. The sequence derives from a person aged 18-60 years who received the Ad26.COV2.S COVID-19 vaccine or a placebo. The gene calls are TRBV10-3 and TRBJ1-5, with unresolved D. This material consisted of peripheral blood, taken in a trial of Ad26.COV2.S vaccine versus placebo. CDR3 bases: TGTGCCATCAGTGAGTCTGACCACAATAGCAATCAGCCTCAGCATTTT. Protein sequence: CAISESDHNSNQPQHF.